Presented here are 10 T cell receptor beta chains from one specimen sequenced in a study of CD8 T cells in Susac syndrome. Random hexamers were used to reverse transcribe roughly 0.45 to 1 ug of RNA. Via MiXCR, TCRdb re-called the immunoSEQ multiplex PCR reads, giving one row per CDR3 protein. Counted here are about 180,000 distinct CDR3 sequences, approximately 96% occurring once; the ten biggest clones make up 0.093%. Sequencing was done on a sample of CD4+ T cells from PBMCs. These receptors were collected from a human donor with multiple sclerosis.

The chain couples TRBV6-1 to TRBJ1-2; D ambiguous. Trimming cost V 6 bases and J 2 bases, with 19 bases left between them. The CDR3 extends over 16 amino acids. Germline V gives CDR1 MNHNS, CDR2 SASEGT. CDR3 amino acids: CASRRFSVDENYGYTF. The CDR3 bases are TGTGCCAGCAGAAGATTTAGTGTGGACGAGAACTATGGCTACACCTTC.

This chain connects TRBV20-1 to TRBJ1-2; D uncertain. Between the trimmed V and J ends, which lost 5 bases and 4 bases, there was a span of 11 bases. CDR3 length: 12 amino acids. Germline CDR1 reads DFQATT; CDR2 reads SNEGSKA (reference sequence). CDR3 in DNA: TGCAGTGCTCCCAGGCAGGCCTATGGCTACACCTTC. This gives the protein CSAPRQAYGYTF.

The J gene is TRBJ1-1, the V gene TRBV29-1; TRBD1 agrees at 7 bases. Germline CDR1 SQVTM, CDR2 ANQGSEA. The CDR3 loop spans 15 amino acids. After removal of 5 bases from V and 0 bases from J, the junction contained 9 bases not matched to a gene. CDR3 loop: CSVLGGQTLNTEAFF. The CDR3 DNA reads TGCAGCGTTTTAGGGGGACAGACCCTGAACACTGAAGCTTTCTTT.

In its sample, this clonotype was seen once. The rearrangement uses TRBV13 and TRBJ2-3, with D hard to call. V was cut by 5 bases and J by 5 bases, with 11 bases left in between. Germline values: CDR1 PRHDT, CDR2 FYEKMQ (reference sequence). This CDR3 is 13 amino acids long. The CDR3 region has the DNA TGTGCCAGCAGCCCCATTTTTGGAGATACGCAGTATTTT. Protein sequence: CASSPIFGDTQYF.

For the CDR3, the DNA is TGTGCCAGCAGGCAACAGGGGCCCGGGGAGCTGTTTTTT. Its protein is CASRQQGPGELFF. V usage is TRBV6-5 and J usage is TRBJ2-2, with 7 nucleotides matching TRBD1. The ends lost 6 bases at V and 6 bases at J; junction bases unmatched: 4. This CDR3 is built from 13 residues. Looked up from germline, CDR1 is MNHEY and CDR2 is SVGAGI.

The CDR3 bases are TGCAGCGTTCCGTTCGCCTCCGGTCGGGGTGAGCAGTTCTTC. Amino acid sequence: CSVPFASGRGEQFF. The chain recombines TRBV29-1 with TRBJ2-1; possibly TRBD2 for D (5 bases). The germline V gene encodes CDR1 SQVTM and CDR2 ANQGSEA. The CDR3 length is 14 residues. V was shortened by 5 bases and J by 9 bases, with 20 bases between the two germline ends.

The chain joins TRBV12-3 or TRBV12-4 to TRBJ2-2, with no clear D. V lost 6 bases to trimming and J lost 5 bases, with 10 bases between them. The CDR3 sequence is 13 residues long. The DNA of the CDR3 is TGTGCCAGCAGCCGGGTGCCGACCGGGGAGCTGTTTTTT. As protein: CASSRVPTGELFF.

The CDR3 DNA reads as TGTGCCAGCAAACCTGCGGGTGCGACGGGACCCCATAGTTCACCCCTCCACTTT. Its protein product is CASKPAGATGPHSSPLHF. The chain uses TRBV6-2 or TRBV6-3 and TRBJ1-6; maybe TRBD1 (5 bases). Germline V gene lookup returns CDR1 MNHEY and CDR2 SVGEGT. Trimming removed 7 bases from V and 9 bases from J, with 28 bases in between. The CDR3 is 18 residues long.

The chain recombines TRBV5-1 with TRBJ2-1; TRBD1 matches at 10 bases. Germline CDR1 is SGHRS and CDR2 is YFSETQ. This CDR3 is built from 16 residues. J was trimmed by 7 bases and V by 5 bases; bases with no gene match: 12. CDR3: CASSSQPGQGLNEQFF. The CDR3 bases are TGCGCCAGCAGTTCCCAACCGGGACAGGGGTTAAATGAGCAGTTCTTC.

The chain combines TRBV20-1 with TRBJ2-7, with TRBD2 matching over 12 bases. CDR1 and CDR2 (germline): DFQATT, SNEGSKA (reference sequence). The J segment lost 0 bases and the V segment lost 5 bases, leaving 2 bases of the junction unmatched. CDR3 length: 14 residues. CDR3 DNA sequence: TGCAGTGCTCAGACTAGCGGGGGCTCCTACGAGCAGTACTTC. Translating it yields CSAQTSGGSYEQYF.